This paragraph covers one T cell receptor beta chain sequence. CDR1 and CDR2 (germline): MDHEN, SYDVKM. The CDR3 runs to 15 residues. V lost 5 bases to trimming and J lost 5 bases; unmatched junction nucleotides: 11. The sample is drawn from a study of blood T cell repertoires in COVID-19. Study context: Sites in the United States, Italy and Spain provided acute and convalescent COVID-19 samples.

Method: immunoSEQ multiplex PCR; TCRdb's copy keeps in-frame clones and lacks some. Among 86,000 or so clones, more than 90% were seen once, and the ten largest hold more than 4%. The source of this sequence is a human donor with active COVID-19. The donor label of this sample is uncertain. The sequenced material came from peripheral blood. The rearrangement links TRBV28 to TRBJ2-5; the match to TRBD1 covers 7 bases. CDR3 bases: TGTGCCAGCAGTCGATGGGAAGGGGGCCGGGAGACCCAGTACTTC. Translation gives CASSRWEGGRETQYF.